These 27 T cell receptor beta chains were all obtained from the same sample, sequenced in a study of T cell repertoires in cytomegalovirus infection. Antigen specificity for these receptors is unknown. MiXCR, applied by TCRdb to the reads, yields one record per CDR3 protein. The sample includes about 130,000 distinct CDR3 sequences, roughly 32% of them seen just once. The source material was CD8+ T cells from cultured PBMCs, sampled from culture after CMV antigen stimulation. The receptors derive from a human donor in good health (CMV status not recorded). Some clones in this sample may be carry-over from other donors' samples.

A few counts support this clonotype. The V call is TRBV6-5, the J call TRBJ2-3, with TRBD2 identical over 11 bases. The V gene's germline CDR1 is MNHEY and CDR2 SVGAGI. The J segment lost 6 bases and the V segment lost 4 bases, leaving 6 bases of the junction unmatched. The CDR3 consists of 15 residues. The CDR3 nucleotides are TGTGCCAGCAGTTCCCTAGCGGGGGGTCCCGATACGCAGTATTTT. It translates to CASSSLAGGPDTQYF.

At least ten counts were recorded for this clonotype. The chain links TRBV12-3 or TRBV12-4 to TRBJ1-5, with D tentatively TRBD1 (5 bases). There are 21 residues in the CDR3. With 5 bases removed from V and 0 bases from J, the gap between germline ends came to 29 bases. The chain's CDR3 is CASSPEAGLTGGPSSNQPQHF. In DNA form, the CDR3 reads TGTGCCAGCAGTCCAGAAGCGGGATTAACAGGAGGTCCCTCTAGCAATCAGCCCCAGCATTTT.

In this sample, this clonotype turned up a few times. The rearrangement links TRBV7-9 to TRBJ2-1, with D uncertain. This CDR3 contains 16 residues. V was trimmed by 4 bases and J by 0 bases, leaving 13 bases between them. Germline V lookup: CDR1 SEHNR, CDR2 FQNEAQ (reference sequence). The CDR3 DNA is TGTGCCAGCAGCTCTAAGCCGGAAAGCTCCTACAATGAGCAGTTCTTC. It codes for CASSSKPESSYNEQFF. Combining the CDR3 with reference TRBV7-9 and TRBJ2-1 gives the whole variable domain DTGVSQNPRHKITKRGQNVTFRCDPISEHNRLYWYRQTLGQGPEFLTYFQNEAQLEKSRLLSDRFSAERPKGSFSTLEIQRTEQGDSAMYLCASSSKPESSYNEQFFGPGTRLTVL.

The chain carries TRBV5-1 and TRBJ1-1, with 7 bases fitting TRBD1. This CDR3 region has 14 residues. CDR1 is SGHRS and CDR2 is YFSETQ in the germline V gene. V trimming: 5 bases; J trimming: 2 bases; junction bases outside the gene matches: 6. The CDR3 protein is CASSPGTDNTEAFF. The CDR3 region has the DNA TGCGCCAGCAGTCCCGGGACAGATAACACTGAAGCTTTCTTT. The full variable domain, completed using reference TRBV5-1 and TRBJ1-1, is KAGVTQTPRYLIKTRGQQVTLSCSPISGHRSVSWYQQTPGQGLQFLFEYFSETQRNKGNFPGRFSGRQFSNSRSEMNVSTLELGDSALYLCASSPGTDNTEAFFGQGTRLTVV.

This clonotype has only a few counts. The chain carries TRBV5-4 and TRBJ1-4; 7 bases are a match to TRBD1. Germline V gene lookup returns CDR1 SGHNT and CDR2 YYREEE (reference sequence). This CDR3 spans 14 amino acids. With 4 bases clipped from V and 7 bases from J, the junction kept 7 bases outside the gene matches. The CDR3 here is CASSVRQGSEKLFF. CDR3 nucleotide sequence: TGTGCCAGCAGCGTGAGACAGGGAAGTGAAAAACTGTTTTTT. The complete variable domain, with remaining parts taken from reference TRBV5-4 and TRBJ1-4, reads ETGVTQSPTHLIKTRGQQVTLRCSSQSGHNTVSWYQQALGQGPQFIFQYYREEENGRGNFPPRFSGLQFPNYSSELNVNALELDDSALYLCASSVRQGSEKLFFGSGTQLSVL.

The rearrangement uses TRBV7-2 and TRBJ2-7; a possible D gene is TRBD1 (6 bases). With 4 bases removed from V and 2 bases from J, the gap between germline ends came to 15 bases. Germline assignment: CDR1 SGHTA and CDR2 FQGNSA. The CDR3 sequence is 15 residues long. The DNA for the CDR3 is TGTGCCAGCAGCTATACACAGGGAACCCCCTACGAGCAGTACTTC. Translation gives CASSYTQGTPYEQYF.

The genes are TRBV4-1 and TRBJ1-5; no clear D. Germline V lookup: CDR1 MGHRA, CDR2 YSYEKL. V was trimmed by 1 base and J by 3 bases, leaving 7 bases between them. This CDR3 comprises 14 residues. The CDR3 sequence: CASSQGTVNQPQHF. CDR3 DNA sequence: TGCGCCAGCAGCCAAGGAACAGTCAATCAGCCCCAGCATTTT.

This chain uses TRBV7-6 with TRBJ1-1; D not resolved. CDR1 is SGHVS, CDR2 FNYEAQ, per germline. The V gene lost 5 bases and the J gene lost 3 bases, with 13 bases spanning the gap. CDR3 size: 14 residues. CDR3 DNA sequence: TGTGCCAGCAGCCCCGTTCGGAGTCACACTGAAGCTTTCTTT. This codes for CASSPVRSHTEAFF.

The chain joins TRBV6-2 or TRBV6-3 to TRBJ1-1, with a possible D match to TRBD1 (6 bases). With 5 bases removed from V and 5 bases from J, the gap between germline ends came to 9 bases. The germline V gene has CDR1 MNHEY and CDR2 SVGEGT. The CDR3 is 12 residues long. Here the CDR3 reads CASSRQDTEAFF. The CDR3 region has the DNA TGTGCCAGCAGTAGACAGGATACTGAAGCTTTCTTT.

With respect to this clonotype: A much larger clone differs from this one at a single base, so this may be a read error. The rearrangement uses TRBV7-2 and TRBJ2-7; possibly TRBD1 for D (5 bases). Germline V gene sequence: CDR1 SGHTA, CDR2 FQGNSA. There are 15 residues in the CDR3. The CDR3 sequence is CASSLAAGLNYKQYF. The CDR3 nucleotides are TGTGCCAGCAGCTTAGCGGCAGGGTTGAACTACAAGCAGTACTTC. Based on the CDR3 plus reference TRBV7-2 and TRBJ2-7, the full variable domain is GAGVSQSPSNKVTEKGKDVELRCDPISGHTALYWYRQSLGQGLEFLIYFQGNSAPDKSGLPSDRFSAERTGGSVSTLTIQRTQQEDSAVYLCASSLAAGLNYKQYFGPGTRLTVT.

The chain employs TRBV27 and TRBJ2-1; maybe TRBD1 (6 bases). The V end lost 4 bases, the J end lost 6 bases, and 19 bases lay between the germline ends. CDR1 is MNHEY, CDR2 SMNVEV, per germline (reference sequence). The length of the CDR3 is 16 residues. This CDR3 reads CASSSHRVVGSNEQFF. Here the CDR3 DNA reads TGTGCCAGCAGTTCTCACAGGGTTGTTGGAAGCAATGAGCAGTTCTTC.

The chain has TRBV20-1 and TRBJ2-3; D is unresolved. V lost 3 bases to trimming and J lost 2 bases, with 18 bases between them. Per germline, CDR1 DFQATT and CDR2 SNEGSKA (reference sequence). This CDR3 region has 16 residues. As DNA, the CDR3 is TGCAGTGCTAGTATAGGACCCCGACCCCACACAGATACGCAGTATTTT. This codes for CSASIGPRPHTDTQYF.

This clonotype has only a few counts. The V and J genes are TRBV28 and TRBJ1-5; maybe TRBD1 (5 bases). The length of the CDR3 is 18 residues. Trimming took off 6 bases at V and 2 bases at J, with 23 bases between the two ends. From germline, CDR1 is MDHEN and CDR2 SYDVKM. CDR3 sequence reads: CASRSTREMNMGNQPQHF. The CDR3 bases are TGTGCCAGCAGGAGTACCAGGGAAATGAATATGGGCAATCAGCCCCAGCATTTT.

As for this clonotype: One junction end disagrees with the germline gene, perhaps due to a read error. The chain couples TRBV5-1 to TRBJ2-1; TRBD2 aligns across 7 bases. CDR3 length: 15 residues. CDR1 SGHRS and CDR2 YFSETQ come from the germline V gene. The CDR3 protein is CASSYSVVGGNERFF. The CDR3 coding sequence is TGCGCCAGCAGCTATAGCGTAGTCGGGGGGAATGAGCGGTTCTTC.

This chain uses TRBV12-3 or TRBV12-4 with TRBJ1-5, with 7 bases identical to TRBD1. CDR3 size: 19 residues. The ends lost 4 bases at V and 2 bases at J; junction bases unmatched: 17. CDR3 bases: TGTGCCAGCAGTTCCACCATACCCTCAGGGGGGGTCGGCAATCAGCCCCAGCATTTT. It encodes CASSSTIPSGGVGNQPQHF.

The J gene is TRBJ1-6, the V gene TRBV7-9; weak D call: TRBD1 (5 bases). Looked up from germline, CDR1 is SEHNR and CDR2 is FQNEAQ (reference sequence). The germline V and J ends were trimmed by 6 bases and 8 bases, with 8 bases remaining between them. The CDR3 extends over 12 amino acids. The CDR3 DNA sequence: TGTGCCAGCAGGGGGGGTGATTCACCCCTCCACTTT. Translated, it gives CASRGGDSPLHF.

This chain uses TRBV7-2 with TRBJ2-2; tentatively, D is TRBD1 or TRBD2 (7 bases each). This CDR3 region has 15 residues. Trimming removed 5 bases at V and 7 bases at J, with 17 bases between. In germline, CDR1 is SGHTA, CDR2 FQGNSA. In DNA form, the CDR3 reads TGTGCCAGCAGCAAAGGGGGCGGGGGCATCGGGGAGCTGTTTTTT. Its translation is CASSKGGGGIGELFF.

This clonotype was counted a few times. The CDR3 loop is CASSLWGGTGRNSPLHF. The CDR3 DNA follows: TGTGCCAGCAGCTTATGGGGCGGGACAGGGAGGAATTCACCCCTCCACTTT. The chain is built from TRBV7-2 and TRBJ1-6; TRBD1 matches 9 bases. This CDR3 is built from 17 residues. Germline-derived CDR1 and CDR2 are SGHTA and FQGNSA. The junction had 9 bases not matched to a gene; V was cut back by 2 bases and J by 7 bases.

This clonotype has a handful of counts. The chain carries TRBV28 and TRBJ2-5; D might be TRBD2 (7 bases). The CDR3 contains 15 residues. Germline CDR1 MDHEN, CDR2 SYDVKM. Trimming removed 5 bases at V and 8 bases at J, with 21 bases between. The CDR3 DNA reads as TGTGCCAGCAGTCTAGAATCCTTGGGGGGGCCTACCCAGTACTTC. Protein: CASSLESLGGPTQYF.

V usage is TRBV27 and J usage is TRBJ2-5; D gene unclear. Germline loops: CDR1 MNHEY, CDR2 SMNVEV (reference sequence). This CDR3 has 11 amino acids. V was trimmed by 6 bases and J by 4 bases, leaving 6 bases between them. The CDR3 DNA follows: TGTGCCAGCAGATCGGGAGAGACCCAGTACTTC. Its translation is CASRSGETQYF.

The chain recombines TRBV7-9 with TRBJ1-5; TRBD1 might be the D (5 bases). Trimming removed 5 bases at V and 5 bases at J, with 19 bases between. The germline gives CDR1 SEHNR, CDR2 FQNEAQ (reference sequence). The CDR3 length is 16 residues. The CDR3 DNA follows: TGTGCCAGCAGCCGGGACGGATCCCCCCATCATCAGCCCCAGCATTTT. Encoded protein: CASSRDGSPHHQPQHF.

The chain is built from TRBV12-3 or TRBV12-4 and TRBJ1-5; D possibly corresponds to TRBD1 (6 bases). The V end was cut by 5 bases, the J end by 5 bases, with 16 bases between. The CDR3 extends over 15 amino acids. CDR3 DNA: TGTGCCAGCAGTGAGAGAGCTCCAGGGGATCAGCCCCAGCATTTT. This codes for CASSERAPGDQPQHF.

This chain connects TRBV9 to TRBJ1-3; 7 bases are a match to TRBD1. This CDR3 is 16 amino acids long. CDR1 and CDR2 (germline): SGDLS, YYNGEE. The V gene end was trimmed by 0 bases and the J gene end by 8 bases; junction bases not matched to a gene: 11. The CDR3 nucleotides are TGTGCCAGCAGCGTAGTAGAAGGGGGCATCGGGGACACCATATATTTT. It specifies CASSVVEGGIGDTIYF.

The gene calls are TRBV28 and TRBJ1-2; D perhaps matches TRBD1 (6 bases). This CDR3 comprises 17 residues. V gave up 3 bases and J gave up 0 bases, with 17 bases separating them. Germline CDR1 is MDHEN and CDR2 is SYDVKM. The CDR3: CASSLTGGAGANYGYTF. The CDR3 bases are TGTGCCAGCAGTTTGACTGGGGGCGCGGGAGCTAACTATGGCTACACCTTC.

This sequence joins TRBV12-3 or TRBV12-4 and TRBJ2-1, with D perhaps TRBD1 or TRBD2 (7 bases each). This CDR3 is 13 amino acids long. Deletions cut 5 bases from V and 8 bases from J, with 13 bases between. CDR3 amino acids: CASSVTGRDEQFF. In DNA form, the CDR3 reads TGTGCCAGCAGTGTGACAGGGAGGGATGAGCAGTTCTTC.

In its sample, this clonotype was seen a few times. This sequence joins TRBV15 and TRBJ1-1, with 10 bases lining up with TRBD1. The CDR3 totals 15 residues. J was trimmed by 2 bases and V by 1 base; bases with no gene match: 1. Germline V lookup: CDR1 LNHNV, CDR2 YYDKDF (reference sequence). The CDR3 coding sequence is TGTGCCACCAGCAGAGGGGACAGGGGAAACACTGAAGCTTTCTTT. Amino acid sequence: CATSRGDRGNTEAFF.

A remark on this clonotype: A much larger clone lies a single base off, so this may be a read error. This chain connects TRBV12-3 or TRBV12-4 to TRBJ2-1; D tentatively fits TRBD1 or TRBD2 (5 bases each). The CDR3 contains 20 residues. The ends were cut back, 1 base at V and 7 bases at J, with 29 bases in the middle. The DNA of the CDR3 is TGTGCCAGCAGTTTAGGCCAATCGGGACCGACCCTGTTACCCCGGAATGAGCAGTTCTTC. As protein: CASSLGQSGPTLLPRNEQFF.